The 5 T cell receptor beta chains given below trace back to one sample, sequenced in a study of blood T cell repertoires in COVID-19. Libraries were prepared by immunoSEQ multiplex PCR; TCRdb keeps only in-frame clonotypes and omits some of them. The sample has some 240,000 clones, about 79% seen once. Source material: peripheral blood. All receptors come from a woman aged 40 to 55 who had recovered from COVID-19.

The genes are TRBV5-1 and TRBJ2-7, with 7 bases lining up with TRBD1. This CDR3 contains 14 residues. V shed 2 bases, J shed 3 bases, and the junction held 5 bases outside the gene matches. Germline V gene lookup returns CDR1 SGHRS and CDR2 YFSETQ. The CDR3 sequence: CASSFGTEHYEQYF. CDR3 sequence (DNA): TGCGCCAGCAGCTTTGGGACAGAGCACTACGAGCAGTACTTC.

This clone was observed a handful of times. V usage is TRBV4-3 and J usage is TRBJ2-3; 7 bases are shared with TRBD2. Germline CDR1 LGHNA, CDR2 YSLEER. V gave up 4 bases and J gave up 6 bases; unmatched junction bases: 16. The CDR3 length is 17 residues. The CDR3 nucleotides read TGCGCCAGCAGCCCCGGGCCTTATGCGGGGGAGGGTGATACGCAGTATTTT. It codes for CASSPGPYAGEGDTQYF.

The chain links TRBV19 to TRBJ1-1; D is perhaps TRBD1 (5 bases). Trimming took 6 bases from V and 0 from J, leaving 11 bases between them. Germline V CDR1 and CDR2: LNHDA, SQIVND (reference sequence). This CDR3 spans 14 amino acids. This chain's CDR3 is CASSQGTMNTEAFF. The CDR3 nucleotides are TGTGCCAGTAGCCAGGGCACCATGAACACTGAAGCTTTCTTT.

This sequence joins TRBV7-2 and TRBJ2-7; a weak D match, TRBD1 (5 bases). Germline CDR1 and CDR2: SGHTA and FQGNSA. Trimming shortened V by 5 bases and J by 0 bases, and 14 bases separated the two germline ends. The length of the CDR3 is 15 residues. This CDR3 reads CASSPQGGSSYEQYF. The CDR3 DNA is TGTGCCAGCAGCCCCCAGGGCGGAAGCTCCTACGAGCAGTACTTC.

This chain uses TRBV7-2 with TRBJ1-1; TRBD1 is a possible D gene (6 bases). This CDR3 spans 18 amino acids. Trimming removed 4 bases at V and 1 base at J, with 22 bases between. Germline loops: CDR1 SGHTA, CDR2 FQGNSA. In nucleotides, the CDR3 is TGTGCCAGCAGCTCCTGGTATATATCCGGGACACCGAACACTGAAGCTTTCTTT. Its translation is CASSSWYISGTPNTEAFF.